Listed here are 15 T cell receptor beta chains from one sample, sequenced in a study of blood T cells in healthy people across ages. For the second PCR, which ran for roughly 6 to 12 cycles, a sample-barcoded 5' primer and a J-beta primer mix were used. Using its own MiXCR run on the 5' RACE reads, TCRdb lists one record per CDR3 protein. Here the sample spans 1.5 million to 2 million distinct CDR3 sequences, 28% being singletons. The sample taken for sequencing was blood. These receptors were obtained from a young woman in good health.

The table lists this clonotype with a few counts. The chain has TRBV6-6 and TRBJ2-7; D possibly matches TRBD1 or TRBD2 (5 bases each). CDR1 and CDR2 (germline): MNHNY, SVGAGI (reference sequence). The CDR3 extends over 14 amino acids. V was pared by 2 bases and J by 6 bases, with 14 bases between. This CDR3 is CASSYLESGPEQYF. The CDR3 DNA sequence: TGTGCCAGCAGTTACCTAGAGTCGGGGCCCGAGCAGTACTTC.

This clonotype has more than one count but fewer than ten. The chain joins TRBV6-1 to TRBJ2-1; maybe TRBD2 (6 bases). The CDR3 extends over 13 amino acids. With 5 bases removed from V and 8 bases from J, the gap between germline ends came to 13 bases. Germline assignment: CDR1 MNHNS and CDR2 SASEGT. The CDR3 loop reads CASSWAGPDEQFF. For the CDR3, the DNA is TGTGCCAGCAGTTGGGCGGGACCGGATGAGCAGTTCTTC.

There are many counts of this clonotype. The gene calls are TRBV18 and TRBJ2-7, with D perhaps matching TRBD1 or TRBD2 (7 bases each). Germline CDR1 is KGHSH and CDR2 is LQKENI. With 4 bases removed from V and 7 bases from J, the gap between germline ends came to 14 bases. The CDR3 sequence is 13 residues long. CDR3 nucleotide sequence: TGTGCCAGCTCACGGGAGGGGGCGAGTGAGCAGTACTTC. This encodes CASSREGASEQYF.

CDR3 sequence: CASSAPLEDTQYF. In DNA, the CDR3 is TGTGCCAGCAGCGCCCCACTAGAGGATACGCAGTATTTT. The rearrangement uses TRBV7-8 and TRBJ2-3; tentatively, D is TRBD2 (5 bases). The CDR3 is 13 amino acids. V lost 5 bases and J lost 6, with 12 bases in between. CDR1 SGHVS and CDR2 FQNEAQ come from the germline V gene.

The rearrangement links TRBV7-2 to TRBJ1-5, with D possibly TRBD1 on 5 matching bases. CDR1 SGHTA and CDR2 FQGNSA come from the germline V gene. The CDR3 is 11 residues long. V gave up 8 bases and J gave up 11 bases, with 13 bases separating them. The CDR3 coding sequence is TGTGCCAGCGAGGGGAGAGAGACCCAGCATTTT. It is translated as CASEGRETQHF.

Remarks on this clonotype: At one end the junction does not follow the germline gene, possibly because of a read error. The CDR3 DNA follows: TGTGCCGGCAGCACGCACAGGAGACCCTACGAGCAGTACTTC. Amino acids: CAGSTHRRPYEQYF. This chain uses TRBV7-9 with TRBJ2-7, with D maybe TRBD1 (5 bases). This CDR3 comprises 14 residues. Per the germline V gene, CDR1 is SEHNR and CDR2 is FQNEAQ (reference sequence).

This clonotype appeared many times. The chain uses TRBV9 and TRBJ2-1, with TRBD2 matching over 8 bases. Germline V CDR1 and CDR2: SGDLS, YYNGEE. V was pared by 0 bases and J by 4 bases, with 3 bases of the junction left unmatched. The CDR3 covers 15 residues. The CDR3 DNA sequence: TGTGCCAGCAGCGTAGGGCGGGGGGATTACAATGAGCAGTTCTTC. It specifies CASSVGRGDYNEQFF.

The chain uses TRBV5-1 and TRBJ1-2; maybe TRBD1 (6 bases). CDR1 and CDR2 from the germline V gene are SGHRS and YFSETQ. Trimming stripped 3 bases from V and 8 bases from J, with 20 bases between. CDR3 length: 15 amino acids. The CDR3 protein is CASSYGRGRSGGYTF. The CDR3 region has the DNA TGCGCCAGCAGCTATGGCAGGGGACGTTCGGGAGGCTACACCTTC.

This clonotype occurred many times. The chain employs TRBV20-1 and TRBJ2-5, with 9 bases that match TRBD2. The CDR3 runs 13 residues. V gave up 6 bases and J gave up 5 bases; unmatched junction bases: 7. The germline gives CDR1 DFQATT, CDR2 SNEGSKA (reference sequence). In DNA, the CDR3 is TGCAGTGCGCCCCCCAGCGGGGGGGAGACCCAGTACTTC. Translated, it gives CSAPPSGGETQYF.

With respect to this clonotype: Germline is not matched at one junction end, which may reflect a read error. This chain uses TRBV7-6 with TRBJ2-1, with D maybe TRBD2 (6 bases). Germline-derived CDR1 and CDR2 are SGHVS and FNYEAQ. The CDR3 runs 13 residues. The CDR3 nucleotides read TGTGCCATCAGCTTAGGCGGGGTGAATGAGCAGTTCTTC. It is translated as CAISLGGVNEQFF.

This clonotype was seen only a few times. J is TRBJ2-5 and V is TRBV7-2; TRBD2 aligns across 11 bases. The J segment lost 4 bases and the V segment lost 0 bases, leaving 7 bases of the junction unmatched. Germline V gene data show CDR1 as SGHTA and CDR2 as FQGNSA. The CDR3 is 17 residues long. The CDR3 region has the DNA TGTGCCAGCAGCTTAGCCCGTACTAGCGGGAGTCTAGAGACCCAGTACTTC. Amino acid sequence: CASSLARTSGSLETQYF.

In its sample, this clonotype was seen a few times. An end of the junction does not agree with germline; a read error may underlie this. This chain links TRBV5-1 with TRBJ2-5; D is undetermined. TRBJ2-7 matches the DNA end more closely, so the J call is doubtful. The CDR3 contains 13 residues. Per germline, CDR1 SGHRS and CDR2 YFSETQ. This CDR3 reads CASTLGLKYEQYF. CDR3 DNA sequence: TGCGCCAGCACCTTGGGCCTAAAGTACGAGCAGTACTTC.

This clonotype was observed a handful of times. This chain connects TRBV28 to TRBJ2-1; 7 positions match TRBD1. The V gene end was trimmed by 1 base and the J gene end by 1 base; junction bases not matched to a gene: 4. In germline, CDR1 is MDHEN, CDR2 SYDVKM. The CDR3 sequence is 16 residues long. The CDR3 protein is CASSLYWDRSYNEQFF. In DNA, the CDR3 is TGTGCCAGCAGTTTATACTGGGACAGATCCTACAATGAGCAGTTCTTC. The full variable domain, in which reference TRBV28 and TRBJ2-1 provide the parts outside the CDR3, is DVKVTQSSRYLVKRTGEKVFLECVQDMDHENMFWYRQDPGLGLRLIYFSYDVKMKEKGDIPEGYSVSREKKERFSLILESASTNQTSMYLCASSLYWDRSYNEQFFGPGTRLTVL.

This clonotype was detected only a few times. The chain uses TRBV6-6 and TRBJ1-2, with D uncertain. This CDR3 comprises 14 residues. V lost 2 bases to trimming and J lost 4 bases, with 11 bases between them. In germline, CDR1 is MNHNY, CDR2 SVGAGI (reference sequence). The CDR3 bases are TGTGCCAGCAGTTACGCAGAGGAAAGCTATGGCTACACCTTC. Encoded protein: CASSYAEESYGYTF.

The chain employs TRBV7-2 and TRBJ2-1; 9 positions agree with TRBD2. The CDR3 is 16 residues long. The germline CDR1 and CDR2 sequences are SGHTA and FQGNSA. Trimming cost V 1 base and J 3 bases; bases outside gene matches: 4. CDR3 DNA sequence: TGTGCCAGCAGCTTAGGGATTAGCGGGGGCTACAATGAGCAGTTCTTC. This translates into CASSLGISGGYNEQFF.